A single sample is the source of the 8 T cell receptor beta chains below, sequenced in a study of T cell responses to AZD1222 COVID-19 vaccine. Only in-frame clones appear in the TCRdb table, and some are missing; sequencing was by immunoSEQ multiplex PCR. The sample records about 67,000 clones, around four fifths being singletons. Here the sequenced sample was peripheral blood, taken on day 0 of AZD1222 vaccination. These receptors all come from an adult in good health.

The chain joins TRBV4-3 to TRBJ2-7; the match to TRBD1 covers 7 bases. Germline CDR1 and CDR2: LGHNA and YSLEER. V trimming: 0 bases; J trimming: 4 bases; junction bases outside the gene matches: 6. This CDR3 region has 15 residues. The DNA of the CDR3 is TGCGCCAGCAGCCAAGAGGGTAGGGGGCCTTACGAGCAGTACTTC. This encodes CASSQEGRGPYEQYF.

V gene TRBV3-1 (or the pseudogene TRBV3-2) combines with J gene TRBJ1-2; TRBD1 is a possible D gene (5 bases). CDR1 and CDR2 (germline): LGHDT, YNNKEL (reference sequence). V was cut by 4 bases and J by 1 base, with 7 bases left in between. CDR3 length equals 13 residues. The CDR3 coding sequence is TGTGCCAGCAGCCGACAGAATAACTATGGCTACACCTTC. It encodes CASSRQNNYGYTF.

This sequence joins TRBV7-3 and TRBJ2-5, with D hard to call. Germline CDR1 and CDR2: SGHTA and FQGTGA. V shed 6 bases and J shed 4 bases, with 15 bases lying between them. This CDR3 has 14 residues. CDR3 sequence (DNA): TGTGCCAGCAGTCAAAACGGTCGACGAGAGACCCAGTACTTC. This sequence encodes CASSQNGRRETQYF.

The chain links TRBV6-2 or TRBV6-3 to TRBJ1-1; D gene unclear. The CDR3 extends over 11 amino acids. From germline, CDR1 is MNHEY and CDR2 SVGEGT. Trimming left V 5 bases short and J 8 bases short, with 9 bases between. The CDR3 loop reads CASSGLGEAFF. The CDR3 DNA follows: TGTGCCAGCAGTGGCTTAGGGGAAGCTTTCTTT.

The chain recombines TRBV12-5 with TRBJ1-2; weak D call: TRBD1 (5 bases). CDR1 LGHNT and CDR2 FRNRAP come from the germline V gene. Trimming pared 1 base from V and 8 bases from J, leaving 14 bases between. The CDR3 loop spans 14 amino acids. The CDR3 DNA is TGTGCTAGTGGTTTGGGACAGAAGGGAGGCGGCTACACCTTC. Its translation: CASGLGQKGGGYTF. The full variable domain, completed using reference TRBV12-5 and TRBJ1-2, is DARVTQTPRHKVTEMGQEVTMRCQPILGHNTVFWYRQTMMQGLELLAYFRNRAPLDDSGMPKDRFSAEMPDATLATLKIQPSEPRDSAVYFCASGLGQKGGGYTFGSGTRLTVV.

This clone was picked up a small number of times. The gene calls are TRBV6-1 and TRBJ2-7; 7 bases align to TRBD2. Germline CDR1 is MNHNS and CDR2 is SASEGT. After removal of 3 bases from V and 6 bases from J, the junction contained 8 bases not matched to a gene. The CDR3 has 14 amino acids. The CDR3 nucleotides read TGTGCCAGCAGTGATCTGGGGGGGGTAGCCGAGCAGTACTTC. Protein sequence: CASSDLGGVAEQYF.

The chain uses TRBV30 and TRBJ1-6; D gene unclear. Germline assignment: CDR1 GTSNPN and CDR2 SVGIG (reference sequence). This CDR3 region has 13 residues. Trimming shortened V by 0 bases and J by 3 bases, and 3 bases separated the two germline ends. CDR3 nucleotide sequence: TGTGCCTGGAGTGTACTCTATAATTCACCCCTCCACTTT. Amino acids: CAWSVLYNSPLHF. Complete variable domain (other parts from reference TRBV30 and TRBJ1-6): SQTIHQWPATLVQPVGSPLSLECTVEGTSNPNLYWYRQAAGRGLQLLFYSVGIGQISSEVPQNLSASRPQDRQFILSSKKLLLSDSGFYLCAWSVLYNSPLHFGNGTRLTVT.

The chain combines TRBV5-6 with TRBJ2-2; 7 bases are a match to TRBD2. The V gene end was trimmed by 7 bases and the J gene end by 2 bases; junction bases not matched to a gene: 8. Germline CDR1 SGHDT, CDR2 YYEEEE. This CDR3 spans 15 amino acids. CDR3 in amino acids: CASGPTSLNTGELFF. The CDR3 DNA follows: TGTGCCAGCGGCCCGACTAGCCTAAACACCGGGGAGCTGTTTTTT.